The rows below give T cell receptor beta chains drawn from one sample of a study of T-cell memory formation after mild COVID-19. In TCRdb, the 5' RACE reads were re-called with MiXCR into one record per CDR3 protein. The sample lists hundreds of thousands of distinct CDR3 sequences; roughly 17% were seen once. Sequencing used PBMCs or a T cell subset sorted from them (not recorded which). The source of these receptors is a man younger than 35 who had mild COVID-19 (a few samples of this study predate the infection). Cell type and time point are not known. Both conserved end residues are part of each CDR3. The D gene is left open where the match is weak. For some rows the clone size is stated as once, few or many, or as a class when expanded; others skip it.

CDR3nt: TGTGCCAGCAGCTTCAGCCAGGGGACCCCGTCTACTGAAGCTTTCTTT; CDR3aa: CASSFSQGTPSTEAFF; abundance: once; j_gene: TRBJ1-1; v_gene: TRBV7-2; d_gene: NA
CDR3nt: TGTGCCAGCAGTTACGGGGACAGGGGCCCTGGGGAGACCCAGTACTTC; CDR3aa: CASSYGDRGPGETQYF; abundance: few; j_gene: TRBJ2-5; v_gene: TRBV6-6; d_gene: TRBD1
CDR3nt: TGTGCCAGCAGCTCCGGTGGGCCCCTCGGACCCCTCCACTTT; CDR3aa: CASSSGGPLGPLHF; abundance: few; j_gene: TRBJ1-6; v_gene: TRBV7-2; d_gene: NA
CDR3nt: TGTGCCAGCACGAGTATCGGGGGCGATACGCAGTATTTT; CDR3aa: CASTSIGGDTQYF; abundance: NA; j_gene: TRBJ2-3; v_gene: TRBV27; d_gene: NA
CDR3nt: TGTGCCAGCATCTCCCTTAAATTGGACAGGCCCTATGGCTACACCTTC; CDR3aa: CASISLKLDRPYGYTF; abundance: NA; j_gene: TRBJ1-2; v_gene: TRBV7-2; d_gene: TRBD1
CDR3nt: TGCAGTGCTTCCCCTAGCGGGGGGGGCACAGATACGCAGTATTTT; CDR3aa: CSASPSGGGTDTQYF; abundance: NA; j_gene: TRBJ2-3; v_gene: TRBV20-1; d_gene: TRBD2
CDR3nt: TGTGCCAGCAGCGCTCCGGGCCCAACGGACTATGGCTACACCTTC; CDR3aa: CASSAPGPTDYGYTF; abundance: NA; j_gene: TRBJ1-2; v_gene: TRBV9; d_gene: NA
CDR3nt: TGTGCCAGCAGCAGCCAGCAGGGGAACTATGGCTACACCTTC; CDR3aa: CASSSQQGNYGYTF; abundance: NA; j_gene: TRBJ1-2; v_gene: TRBV6-1; d_gene: NA
CDR3nt: TGTGCCAGCAGCTTTGGGACTGTCGGAGGCTATGGCTACACCTTC; CDR3aa: CASSFGTVGGYGYTF; abundance: few; j_gene: TRBJ1-2; v_gene: TRBV7-9; d_gene: NA
CDR3nt: TGTGCCAGCAGTTCTGGGGGGGTCGGCTATGGCTACACCTTC; CDR3aa: CASSSGGVGYGYTF; abundance: NA; j_gene: TRBJ1-2; v_gene: TRBV27; d_gene: NA
CDR3nt: TGTGCCAGCAGTCCGGGACTGTCTTGGGAGCTGTTTTTT; CDR3aa: CASSPGLSWELFF; abundance: NA; j_gene: TRBJ2-2; v_gene: TRBV12-3/TRBV12-4; d_gene: NA
CDR3nt: TGTGCCAGCAGCAGAGGCAGGGGTGGAGGGGAGCAGTACTTC; CDR3aa: CASSRGRGGGEQYF; abundance: few; j_gene: TRBJ2-7; v_gene: TRBV7-6; d_gene: NA
CDR3nt: TGCAGTGCTAGAGACAGGGGAAGACTTGACTATGGCTACACCTTC; CDR3aa: CSARDRGRLDYGYTF; abundance: NA; j_gene: TRBJ1-2; v_gene: TRBV20-1; d_gene: NA
CDR3nt: TGTGCCAGCAGCGCGGGACAGAACCTTCATACGCAGTATTTT; CDR3aa: CASSAGQNLHTQYF; abundance: NA; j_gene: TRBJ2-3; v_gene: TRBV9; d_gene: TRBD1
CDR3nt: TGCAGTGCAGACGGGTACACTGAAGCTTTCTTT; CDR3aa: CSADGYTEAFF; abundance: NA; j_gene: TRBJ1-1; v_gene: TRBV20-1; d_gene: NA
CDR3nt: TGCAGTGCCAAGACAGATAGCAATCAGCCCCAGCATTTT; CDR3aa: CSAKTDSNQPQHF; abundance: NA; j_gene: TRBJ1-5; v_gene: TRBV20-1; d_gene: NA
CDR3nt: TGTGCAAGCAGCCCTAGCGTGGGATCGGACAATGAGCAGTTCTTC; CDR3aa: CASSPSVGSDNEQFF; abundance: NA; j_gene: TRBJ2-1; v_gene: TRBV7-3; d_gene: NA
CDR3nt: TGTGCCAGCAGCCGATCCATGGGGCTGGACACTGAAGCTTTCTTT; CDR3aa: CASSRSMGLDTEAFF; abundance: NA; j_gene: TRBJ1-1; v_gene: TRBV5-4; d_gene: NA
CDR3nt: TGTGCCAGCAGCCCGCGCCGCGGGGAGCTGTTTTTT; CDR3aa: CASSPRRGELFF; abundance: NA; j_gene: TRBJ2-2; v_gene: TRBV12-3/TRBV12-4; d_gene: NA
CDR3nt: TGTGCCAGCAGTTACCGGAGGGGTGGCGGTGGCTACACCTTC; CDR3aa: CASSYRRGGGGYTF; abundance: NA; j_gene: TRBJ1-2; v_gene: TRBV6-5; d_gene: NA
CDR3nt: TGTGCCAGCAGCGAACATCTAGAAAAACTGTTTTTT; CDR3aa: CASSEHLEKLFF; abundance: few; j_gene: TRBJ1-4; v_gene: TRBV7-9; d_gene: NA
CDR3nt: TGTGCCAGCTCGGGGGAGTCAGATAATTCACCCTTCCACTTT; CDR3aa: CASSGESDNSPFHF; abundance: NA; j_gene: TRBJ1-6; v_gene: TRBV18; d_gene: NA
CDR3nt: TGTGCCAGCAGCTTAGATGGGGGGACAGGGCGGGACGAGCAGTACTTC; CDR3aa: CASSLDGGTGRDEQYF; abundance: few; j_gene: TRBJ2-7; v_gene: TRBV11-2; d_gene: TRBD1
CDR3nt: TGTGCCAGCAGACCAGGGGGCGCGGGCTATGGCTACACCTTC; CDR3aa: CASRPGGAGYGYTF; abundance: NA; j_gene: TRBJ1-2; v_gene: TRBV7-2; d_gene: TRBD1
CDR3nt: TGTGCCAGCAGTTCGGGACAGAATACGCAGTATTTT; CDR3aa: CASSSGQNTQYF; abundance: NA; j_gene: TRBJ2-3; v_gene: TRBV6-6; d_gene: TRBD1
CDR3nt: TGTGCCAGCATTACGAGGGAGCGGATGAACACTGAAGCTTTCTTT; CDR3aa: CASITRERMNTEAFF; abundance: NA; j_gene: TRBJ1-1; v_gene: TRBV28; d_gene: NA
CDR3nt: TGTGCCAGCACCTGGGGGACAGGGTACAATGAGCAGTTCTTC; CDR3aa: CASTWGTGYNEQFF; abundance: few; j_gene: TRBJ2-1; v_gene: TRBV12-3/TRBV12-4; d_gene: TRBD1
CDR3nt: TGTGCCAGCAGACAGGCAGGGGGGACTGAAGCTTTCTTT; CDR3aa: CASRQAGGTEAFF; abundance: few; j_gene: TRBJ1-1; v_gene: TRBV6-5; d_gene: TRBD1
CDR3nt: TGCAGTGCTGGGGACCCCGGCAGCTCCTATAATTCACCCCTCCACTTT; CDR3aa: CSAGDPGSSYNSPLHF; abundance: NA; j_gene: TRBJ1-6; v_gene: TRBV20-1; d_gene: NA
CDR3nt: TGTGCCAGCAGTTTATCTATCCCTGGCGAAGGTCTGGGAGAGACCCAGTACTTC; CDR3aa: CASSLSIPGEGLGETQYF; abundance: NA; j_gene: TRBJ2-5; v_gene: TRBV12-3/TRBV12-4; d_gene: NA
CDR3nt: TGTGCCAGCAGTGCAGGGTTGGGGCCCCAGCATTTT; CDR3aa: CASSAGLGPQHF; abundance: once; j_gene: TRBJ1-5; v_gene: TRBV6-2/TRBV6-3; d_gene: NA
CDR3nt: TGTGCCAGCAGCCTACAGCGGGGCCAAGAGACCCAGTACTTC; CDR3aa: CASSLQRGQETQYF; abundance: many; j_gene: TRBJ2-5; v_gene: TRBV7-2; d_gene: TRBD2